These T cell receptor beta chains were read from a single sample in a study of blood T cells in healthy people across ages. TCRdb reprocessed the 5' RACE reads via MiXCR and lists one record per CDR3 protein. The repertoire holds around 870,000 distinct CDR3 sequences, with around 30% as singletons. Sequenced input: blood. The receptors come from a woman at least 80 years old in good health. CDR3s include the opening cysteine and the closing phenylalanine or tryptophan. Clone sizes are given selectively: once, few, many, or a class where the clone is expanded.

CDR3	V	size	J
CSTFGGAGGYTF	TRBV20-1	.	TRBJ1-2
CSAQLGREETQYF	TRBV20-1	.	TRBJ2-5
CASSPRQGYGYTF	TRBV12-3/TRBV12-4	many	TRBJ1-2
CASSIATGRTQPQHF	TRBV19	.	TRBJ1-5
CASSPRWGQGALGYGYTF	TRBV12-3/TRBV12-4	.	TRBJ1-2
CSARDPLGEQFF	TRBV20-1	many	TRBJ2-1
CASDFYRDPYETQYF	TRBV6-1	.	TRBJ2-5
CASSYGSSGPRYEQYF	TRBV6-2/TRBV6-3	many	TRBJ2-7
CASNGGLGGQPQHF	TRBV2	few	TRBJ1-5
CSAQRTGDTDTQYF	TRBV20-1	many	TRBJ2-3
CASSRRGGLSSYNEQFF	TRBV3-1	few	TRBJ2-1
CASSYEQGSEAFF	TRBV6-5	.	TRBJ1-1
CASSLIETGSAEQNF	TRBV28	.	TRBJ2-5
CATSDSILNSGANVPTF	TRBV24-1	.	TRBJ2-6
CASSWGGQGPSSAFF	TRBV5-1	.	TRBJ1-1
CASSLNRDSQYF	TRBV12-3/TRBV12-4	.	TRBJ2-5
CASSLLLVSTDTQYF	TRBV11-2	many	TRBJ2-3
CASSPPDGAYEQYF	TRBV18	.	TRBJ2-7